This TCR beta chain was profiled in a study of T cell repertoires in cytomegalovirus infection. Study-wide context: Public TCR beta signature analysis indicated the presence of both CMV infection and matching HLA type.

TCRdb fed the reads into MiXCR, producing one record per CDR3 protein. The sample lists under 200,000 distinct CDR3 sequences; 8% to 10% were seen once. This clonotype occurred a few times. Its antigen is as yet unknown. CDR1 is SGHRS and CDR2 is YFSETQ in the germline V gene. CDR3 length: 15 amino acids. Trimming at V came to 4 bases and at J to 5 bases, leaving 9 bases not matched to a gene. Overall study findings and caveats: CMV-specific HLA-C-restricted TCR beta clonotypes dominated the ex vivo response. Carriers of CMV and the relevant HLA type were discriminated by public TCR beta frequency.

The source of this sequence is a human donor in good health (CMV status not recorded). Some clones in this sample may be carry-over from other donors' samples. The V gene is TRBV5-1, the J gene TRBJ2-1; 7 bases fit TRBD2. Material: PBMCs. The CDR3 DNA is TGCGCCAGCAGCCTAGCGGTCCTCACTAACAATGAGCAGTTCTTC. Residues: CASSLAVLTNNEQFF.